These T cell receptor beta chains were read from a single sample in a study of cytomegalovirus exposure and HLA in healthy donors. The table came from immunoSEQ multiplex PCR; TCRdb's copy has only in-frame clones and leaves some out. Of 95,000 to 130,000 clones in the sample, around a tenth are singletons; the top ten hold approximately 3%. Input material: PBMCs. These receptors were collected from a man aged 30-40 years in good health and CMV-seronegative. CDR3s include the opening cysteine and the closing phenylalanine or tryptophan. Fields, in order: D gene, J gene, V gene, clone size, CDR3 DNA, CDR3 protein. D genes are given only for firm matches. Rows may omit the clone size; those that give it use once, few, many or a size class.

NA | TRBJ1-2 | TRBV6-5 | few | TGTGCCAGCAGTTCGGACAGCCTGGGGGGCTACACCTTC | CASSSDSLGGYTF
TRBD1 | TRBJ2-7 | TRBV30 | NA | TGTGCCTGGAGCCGGAGACAGGGGGCGATCTACGAGCAGTACTTC | CAWSRRQGAIYEQYF
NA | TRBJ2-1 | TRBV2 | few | TGTGCCAGCAGTCGTTCCCTTGCGTCCCCCTACAATGAGCAGTTCTTC | CASSRSLASPYNEQFF
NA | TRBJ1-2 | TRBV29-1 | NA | TGCAGCGTTGAAGACAGATCTAACTATGGCTACACCTTC | CSVEDRSNYGYTF
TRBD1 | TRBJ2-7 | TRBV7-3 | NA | TGTGCCAGCAGCTTGGACAGGGCCTACGAGCAGTACTTC | CASSLDRAYEQYF
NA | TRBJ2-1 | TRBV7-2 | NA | TGTGCCAGCAGCTTAGATTCAAGGGACAAGCAGTTCTTC | CASSLDSRDKQFF
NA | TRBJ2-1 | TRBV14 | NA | TGTGCCAGCAGCCCGGGGAGGGGGGGCAATGAGCAGTTCTTC | CASSPGRGGNEQFF
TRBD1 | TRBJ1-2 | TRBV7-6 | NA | TGTGCCAGCAGCTTAGACATTACAGGGGCCAACTATGGCTACACCTTC | CASSLDITGANYGYTF
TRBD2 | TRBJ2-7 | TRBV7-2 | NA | TGTGCCAGCAGCTTAATTGAAGCGGGGCACTACGAGCAGTACTTC | CASSLIEAGHYEQYF
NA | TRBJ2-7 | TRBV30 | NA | TGTGCCTGGAGTGTATTGTCAATGTTGGCGGGACCCTACGAGCAGTACTTC | CAWSVLSMLAGPYEQYF
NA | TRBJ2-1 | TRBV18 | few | TGTGCCAGCTCACCACTAGGCCAGGGGTACAATGAGCAGTTCTTC | CASSPLGQGYNEQFF
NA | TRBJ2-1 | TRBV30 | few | TGTGCCCAAAAGAGGTACTACAATGAGCAGTTCTTC | CAQKRYYNEQFF
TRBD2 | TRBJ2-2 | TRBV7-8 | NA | TGTGCCAGCAGCAGAGCGGGAGGGAACACCGGGGAGCTGTTTTTT | CASSRAGGNTGELFF
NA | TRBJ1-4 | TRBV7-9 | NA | TGTGCCAGCAGCCGGAGACAGGACGGGACTAATGAAAAACTGTTTTTT | CASSRRQDGTNEKLFF
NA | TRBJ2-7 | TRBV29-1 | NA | TGCAGCGTCTTGCAGGGGACCTACGAGCAGTACTTC | CSVLQGTYEQYF
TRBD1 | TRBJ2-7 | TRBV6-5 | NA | TGTGCCAGCAGTTACTCTCTCGGGACAGGAGCCTACGAGCAGTACTTC | CASSYSLGTGAYEQYF
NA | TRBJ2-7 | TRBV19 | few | TGTGCCAGTAGTACCTCCGAACTAGTCAGCGAGCAGTACTTC | CASSTSELVSEQYF
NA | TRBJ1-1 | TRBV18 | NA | TGTGCCAGCTCTCCCCGGGGGAACACTGAAGCTTTCTTT | CASSPRGNTEAFF
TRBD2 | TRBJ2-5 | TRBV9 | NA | TGTGCCAGCAGCGTAGAGGGCCGGGGGGTTAGGGAGACCCAGTACTTC | CASSVEGRGVRETQYF
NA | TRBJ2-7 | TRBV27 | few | TGTGCCAGCAGTACCCCGGACAGCTACGAGCAGTACTTC | CASSTPDSYEQYF
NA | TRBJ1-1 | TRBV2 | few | TGTGCCAGCAGTGAAGCAACAGGGTGGGACACTGAAGCTTTCTTT | CASSEATGWDTEAFF
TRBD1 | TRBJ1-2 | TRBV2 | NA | TGTGCCAGCAGTGGGGGGGACAGAGGTTATGGCTACACCTTC | CASSGGDRGYGYTF
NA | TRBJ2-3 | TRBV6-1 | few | TGTGCCAGCAGTGAATTATCAGGGGGGAACCCCACAGATACGCAGTATTTT | CASSELSGGNPTDTQYF
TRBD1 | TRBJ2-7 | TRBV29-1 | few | TGCAGCGTCGGAGGGACAGGGAAATTTCCCTACGAGCAGTACTTC | CSVGGTGKFPYEQYF
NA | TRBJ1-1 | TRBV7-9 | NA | TGTGCCAGCAGCTCGACGACAGAAAACACTGAAGCTTTCTTT | CASSSTTENTEAFF
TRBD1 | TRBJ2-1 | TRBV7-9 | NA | TGTGCCAGCAGCTTGCGCCGGACAGGGGACAATGAGCAGTTCTTC | CASSLRRTGDNEQFF
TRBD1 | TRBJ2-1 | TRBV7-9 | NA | TGTGCCAGCAGCCTACTGACAGGGGCCTACAATGAGCAGTTCTTC | CASSLLTGAYNEQFF
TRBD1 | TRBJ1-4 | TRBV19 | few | TGTGCCAGTAGGCCATCAGGGGGGACTAATGAAAAACTGTTTTTT | CASRPSGGTNEKLFF
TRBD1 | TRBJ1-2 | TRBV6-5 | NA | TGTGCCAGCAGCTACCAGCGCAGGGGGCTAGGCTATGGCTACACCTTC | CASSYQRRGLGYGYTF
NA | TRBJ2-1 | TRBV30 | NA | TGTGCCTGGAGTGTACATGGTTCGATGCTGAATGAGCAGTTCTTC | CAWSVHGSMLNEQFF
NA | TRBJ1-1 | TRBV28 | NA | TGTGCCAGCAGTCCGCCGGGCCCGGGGACTGAAGCTTTCTTT | CASSPPGPGTEAFF
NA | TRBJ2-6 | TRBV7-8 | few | TGTGCCAGCAGCCTAGGATACAGGGCAGTCCAATCGGCCAACGTCCTGACTTTC | CASSLGYRAVQSANVLTF
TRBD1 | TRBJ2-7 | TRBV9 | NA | TGTGCCAGCAGCGTTGGGACAGGGACCTACGAGCAGTACTTC | CASSVGTGTYEQYF
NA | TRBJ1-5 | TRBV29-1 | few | TGCAGCGTCGGGTCTCAAAATCAGCCCCAGCATTTT | CSVGSQNQPQHF
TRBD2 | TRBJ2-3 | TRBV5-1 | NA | TGCGCCAGCAGCTGGACTAGCGGATCAAACACAGATACGCAGTATTTT | CASSWTSGSNTDTQYF
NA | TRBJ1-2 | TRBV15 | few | TGTGCCACCAGCGGTGGGGACTTTAGCTATGGCTACACCTTC | CATSGGDFSYGYTF
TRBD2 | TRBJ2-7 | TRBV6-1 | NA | TGTGCCAGCGGACTAGGGTCCTACGAGCAGTACTTC | CASGLGSYEQYF
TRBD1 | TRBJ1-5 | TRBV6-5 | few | TGTGCCAGCAGTTACGGACAGGGCAGCAATCAGCCCCAGCATTTT | CASSYGQGSNQPQHF
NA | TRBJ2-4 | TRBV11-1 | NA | TGTGCCAGCAGCTCGCGCGGGCGGGACCGGGTCAAAAACATTCAGTACTTC | CASSSRGRDRVKNIQYF
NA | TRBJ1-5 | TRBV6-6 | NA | TGTGCCAGCAGTTACCCAGGGGCCAATCAGCCCCAGCATTTT | CASSYPGANQPQHF
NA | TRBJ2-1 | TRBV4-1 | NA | TGCGCCAGCAGCCGAGATTTTCGACTGAACCCCTACAATGAGCAGTTCTTC | CASSRDFRLNPYNEQFF
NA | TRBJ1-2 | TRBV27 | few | TGTGCCAGCAGCCTTCAGGGGACCTATGGCTACACCTTC | CASSLQGTYGYTF